These 11 T cell receptor beta chains came from one sample sequenced in a study of T-cell memory formation after mild COVID-19. TCRdb ran MiXCR on the 5' RACE reads and lists one entry per CDR3 protein. The data show roughly 450,000 distinct CDR3 sequences, with around a sixth seen just once and approximately 13% held by the top ten. Sequencing used PBMCs or a T cell subset sorted from them (not recorded which). Receptor source: an adult woman who had mild COVID-19 (a few samples of this study predate the infection). Cell type and time point are not known.

This clonotype has just a few counts. V usage is TRBV12-3 or TRBV12-4 and J usage is TRBJ2-7; no clear D gene. V lost 4 bases to trimming and J lost 2 bases, with 18 bases between them. The CDR3 spans 16 residues. In DNA form, the CDR3 reads TGTGCCAGCAGTTCTAAACTGGATATTAGACCCTACGAGCAGTACTTC. Amino acids: CASSSKLDIRPYEQYF.

In this sample, this clonotype turned up a few times. At one end the junction does not follow the germline gene, possibly because of a read error. This chain uses TRBV7-2 with TRBJ2-7; D unresolved. This CDR3 is built from 11 residues. Germline CDR1 is SGHTA and CDR2 is FQGNSA. This CDR3 is CDSSSHYEQYF. CDR3 bases: TGTGACAGCAGCTCTCACTACGAGCAGTACTTC.

This clonotype was counted ten times or more. The chain has TRBV9 and TRBJ2-7; D ambiguous. This CDR3 is 16 amino acids long. Germline V gene sequence: CDR1 SGDLS, CDR2 YYNGEE. Trimming cost V 4 bases and J 3 bases, with 20 bases left between them. The chain's CDR3 is CASSPLVPATLYEQYF. CDR3 coding DNA: TGTGCCAGCAGCCCCCTTGTCCCCGCCACCCTCTACGAGCAGTACTTC.

The table lists this clonotype with a few counts. CDR3 in DNA: TGTGCCAGCAGCTTAAATCTCGGCTACACCTTC. Protein: CASSLNLGYTF. V gene TRBV5-6 combines with J gene TRBJ1-2; D gene uncertain. The CDR3 sequence is 11 residues long. The germline CDR1 and CDR2 sequences are SGHDT and YYEEEE. V was pared by 2 bases and J by 8 bases, with 7 bases between. Full variable domain (remainder filled in from reference TRBV5-6 and TRBJ1-2): DAGVTQSPTHLIKTRGQQVTLRCSPKSGHDTVSWYQQALGQGPQFIFQYYEEEERQRGNFPDRFSGHQFPNYSSELNVNALLLGDSALYLCASSLNLGYTFGSGTRLTVV.

This clonotype was seen only a few times. The chain recombines TRBV12-3 or TRBV12-4 with TRBJ2-5; 7 positions agree with TRBD1. After removal of 0 bases from V and 4 bases from J, the junction contained 8 bases not matched to a gene. This CDR3 spans 16 amino acids. The CDR3 DNA reads as TGTGCCAGCAGTTTAGCCCGAGACAGGGTGCGAGAGACCCAGTACTTC. It translates to CASSLARDRVRETQYF.

This clonotype was recorded many times. The chain couples TRBV20-1 to TRBJ2-5; D gene unclear. Germline V gives CDR1 DFQATT, CDR2 SNEGSKA (reference sequence). With 2 bases removed from V and 5 bases from J, the gap between germline ends came to 15 bases. The CDR3 extends over 14 amino acids. The CDR3 sequence is CSARRTQWRETQYF. Here the CDR3 DNA reads TGCAGTGCTAGAAGGACCCAATGGCGGGAGACCCAGTACTTC.

This chain uses TRBV6-1 with TRBJ2-1; the match to TRBD2 covers 12 bases. J lost 2 bases, V lost 2 bases, and 4 bases had no gene match. The germline V gene encodes CDR1 MNHNS and CDR2 SASEGT. The CDR3 extends over 17 amino acids. CDR3 nucleotides: TGTGCCAGCAGTGAACTAGCGGGGGGGAGGACCTACAATGAGCAGTTCTTC. Its translation: CASSELAGGRTYNEQFF.

This clonotype has only a few counts. The chain carries TRBV9 and TRBJ1-1, with D possibly being TRBD1 (5 bases). The CDR3 runs 16 residues. The germline V and J ends were trimmed by 4 bases and 1 base, with 17 bases remaining between them. From germline, CDR1 is SGDLS and CDR2 YYNGEE. The CDR3 here is CASSTLGQGWNTEAFF. CDR3 DNA: TGTGCCAGCAGCACCCTGGGGCAGGGCTGGAACACTGAAGCTTTCTTT.

The CDR3 DNA reads as TGCGCCAGCAGCCAAGGACAGGGTGGTGAAAAACTGTTTTTT. It encodes CASSQGQGGEKLFF. The rearrangement links TRBV4-1 to TRBJ1-4; 7 nucleotides match TRBD1. CDR1 is MGHRA and CDR2 is YSYEKL in the germline V gene. Unmatched junction bases numbered 3, after V lost 1 base and J lost 7 bases. CDR3 length: 14 residues.

The chain uses TRBV27 and TRBJ2-3; 7 bases map to TRBD2. Germline loops: CDR1 MNHEY, CDR2 SMNVEV (reference sequence). CDR3 length: 15 amino acids. The ends lost 8 bases at V and 0 bases at J; junction bases unmatched: 8. As DNA, the CDR3 is TGTGCCAGCTCCGCCGCGGGGGATAGCACAGATACGCAGTATTTT. Translation: CASSAAGDSTDTQYF.

In this sample, this clonotype turned up many times. V and J are TRBV12-3 or TRBV12-4 and TRBJ2-5; weak D call: TRBD1 (6 bases). Deletions cut 1 base from V and 5 bases from J, with 11 bases between. This CDR3 has 14 amino acids. The CDR3 is CASSLGGLAETQYF. The CDR3 DNA reads TGTGCCAGCAGTTTAGGGGGGCTAGCTGAGACCCAGTACTTC.